This T cell receptor (beta chain) was profiled in a study of high-grade serous ovarian cancer treatment subgroups. Study-level results: Different patients shared almost no repertoire; same-patient tumors shared roughly 0.095 to 0.85.

Per the germline V gene, CDR1 is SGHRS and CDR2 is YFSETQ. The junction had 6 bases not matched to a gene; V was cut back by 5 bases and J by 5 bases. CDR3 length equals 13 residues. The method was immunoSEQ multiplex PCR; TCRdb's version includes in-frame clones alone and lacks a portion of them. The sample includes under 15,000 clones, roughly 85% of them seen just once. The tumor samples were collected prior to definitive surgery or chemotherapy. Concerning this clone itself: Its antigen is still unknown.

The receptor comes from a human donor with high-grade serous ovarian cancer. The chain carries TRBV5-1 and TRBJ2-5; 7 positions match TRBD1. The sequencing input was tumor tissue. The CDR3 spells CASRTGITETQYF. CDR3 coding DNA: TGCGCCAGCAGGACAGGGATTACGGAGACCCAGTACTTC.